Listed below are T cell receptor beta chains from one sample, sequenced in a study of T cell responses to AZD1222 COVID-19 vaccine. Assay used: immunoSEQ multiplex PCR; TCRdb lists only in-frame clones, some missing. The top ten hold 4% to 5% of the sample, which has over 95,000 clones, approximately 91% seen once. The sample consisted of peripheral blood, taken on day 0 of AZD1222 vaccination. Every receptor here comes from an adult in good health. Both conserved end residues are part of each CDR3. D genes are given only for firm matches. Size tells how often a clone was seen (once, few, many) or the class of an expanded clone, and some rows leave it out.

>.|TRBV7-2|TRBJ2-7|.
CASSLGGTEQYF
TGTGCCAGCAGCTTAGGAGGGACCGAGCAGTACTTC
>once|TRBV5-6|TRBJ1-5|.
CASSLAGGQPQHF
TGTGCCAGCAGCTTGGCCGGAGGTCAGCCCCAGCATTTT
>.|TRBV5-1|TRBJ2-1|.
CASSLDGTGAIEQFF
TGCGCCAGCAGCTTGGATGGGACTGGCGCCATTGAGCAGTTCTTC
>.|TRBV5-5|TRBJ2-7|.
CASSYQGAVGAYEQYF
TGTGCCAGCAGCTATCAAGGGGCAGTGGGCGCCTACGAGCAGTACTTC
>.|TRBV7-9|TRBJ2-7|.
CASSPSYEQYF
TGTGCCAGCAGCCCTTCCTACGAGCAGTACTTC
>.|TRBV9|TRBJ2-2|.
CASSVVDGGANTGELFF
TGTGCCAGCAGCGTAGTTGACGGGGGCGCGAACACCGGGGAGCTGTTTTTT
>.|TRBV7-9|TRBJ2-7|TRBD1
CASSPPGGKTSRYEQYF
TGTGCCAGCAGCCCCCCAGGGGGAAAGACAAGCAGGTACGAGCAGTACTTC
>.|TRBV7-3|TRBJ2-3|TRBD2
CASSSPDSERGGRDTQYF
TGTGCCAGCAGCTCCCCCGACTCTGAGCGGGGGGGCCGGGATACGCAGTATTTT
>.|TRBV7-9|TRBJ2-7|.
CASSSSRGSYEQYF
TGTGCCAGCAGCTCTTCGAGGGGTAGCTACGAGCAGTACTTC
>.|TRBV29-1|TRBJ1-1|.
CSATGNTEAFF
TGCAGCGCCACAGGGAACACTGAAGCTTTCTTT
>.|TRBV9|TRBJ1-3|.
CASSVATAGNTIYF
TGTGCCAGCAGCGTAGCGACCGCAGGAAACACCATATATTTT
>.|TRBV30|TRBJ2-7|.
CAWSHGRHGASEQYF
TGTGCCTGGAGTCATGGACGCCACGGGGCGAGCGAGCAGTACTTC
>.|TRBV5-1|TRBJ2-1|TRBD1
CASSLGTGRTNEQFF
TGCGCCAGCAGCTTGGGGACAGGGAGGACCAATGAGCAGTTCTTC
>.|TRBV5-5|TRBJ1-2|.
CASSLASGYGYTF
TGTGCCAGCAGCTTGGCATCCGGCTATGGCTACACCTTC
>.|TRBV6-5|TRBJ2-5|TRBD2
CASAWVAGGKETQYF
TGTGCCAGCGCGTGGGTAGCGGGGGGAAAAGAGACCCAGTACTTC
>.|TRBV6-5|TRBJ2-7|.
CASSNVYEQYF
TGTGCCAGCAGTAATGTCTACGAGCAGTACTTC
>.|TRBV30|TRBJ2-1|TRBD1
CAWSIGGDNEQFF
TGTGCCTGGTCAATAGGGGGCGACAATGAGCAGTTCTTC
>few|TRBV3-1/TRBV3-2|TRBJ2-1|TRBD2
CASSQETGGLGNEQFF
TGTGCCAGCAGCCAAGAAACGGGGGGGCTAGGGAATGAGCAGTTCTTC
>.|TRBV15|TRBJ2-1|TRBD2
CATSRASLASNNEQFF
TGTGCCACCAGCAGAGCATCACTAGCGAGCAACAATGAGCAGTTCTTC
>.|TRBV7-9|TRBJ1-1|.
CASSLASVMNTEAFF
TGTGCCAGCAGCTTAGCTTCAGTTATGAACACTGAAGCTTTCTTT
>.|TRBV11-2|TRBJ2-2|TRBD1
CASSLVVRDRGHRGAVF
TGTGCCAGCAGCTTAGTTGTTAGGGACAGGGGCCACCGGGGAGCTGTTTTT
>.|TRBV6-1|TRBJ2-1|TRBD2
CASSAAGTTSNEQFF
TGTGCCAGCAGTGCAGCCGGGACTACCTCCAATGAGCAGTTCTTC
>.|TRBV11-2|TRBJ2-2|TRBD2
CASSLDSGGANTGELFF
TGTGCCAGCAGCTTAGATAGCGGGGGGGCGAACACCGGGGAGCTGTTTTTT
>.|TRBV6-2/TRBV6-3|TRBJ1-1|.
CASSQPGQLFTEAFF
TGTGCCAGCAGTCAACCGGGACAACTTTTCACTGAAGCTTTCTTT
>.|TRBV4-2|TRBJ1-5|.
CASSLLGQPQHF
TGTGCCAGCAGCCTCCTTGGTCAGCCCCAGCATTTT
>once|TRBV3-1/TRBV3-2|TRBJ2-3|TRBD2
CASSQGVGRVDTQYF
TGTGCCAGCAGCCAAGGGGTGGGGAGGGTTGATACGCAGTATTTT
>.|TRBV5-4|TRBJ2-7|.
CASSQWGYEQYF
TGTGCCAGCAGCCAGTGGGGCTACGAGCAGTACTTC
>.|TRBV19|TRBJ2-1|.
CASSIELTYNEQFF
TGTGCCAGTAGTATCGAACTAACCTACAATGAGCAGTTCTTC
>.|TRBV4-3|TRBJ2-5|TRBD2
CASSQAWSGTSPSLAPQYF
TGCGCCAGCAGCCAAGCCTGGTCCGGGACTAGTCCCAGCCTCGCGCCCCAGTACTTC
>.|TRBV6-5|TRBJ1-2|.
CASRLWTNIGYTF
TGTGCCAGCAGACTCTGGACTAACATTGGCTACACCTTC
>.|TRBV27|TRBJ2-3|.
CASGLGAGDYSTQYF
TGTGCCAGCGGTCTAGGGGCAGGGGACTACTCTACGCAGTATTTT
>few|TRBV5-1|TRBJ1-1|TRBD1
CASSSGTGMTNTEAFF
TGCGCCAGCAGCTCCGGGACAGGGATGACGAACACTGAAGCTTTCTTT
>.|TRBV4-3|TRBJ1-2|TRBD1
CASSQDRTGYIYGYTF
TGCGCCAGCAGCCAAGATCGGACAGGGTATATCTATGGCTACACCTTC
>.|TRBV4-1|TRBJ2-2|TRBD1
CASSQPLTGEDTGELFF
TGCGCCAGCAGCCAACCCTTGACAGGGGAGGACACCGGGGAGCTGTTTTTT
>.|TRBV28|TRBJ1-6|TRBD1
CASSEPRELTGWNSPLHF
TGTGCCAGCAGTGAGCCCCGAGAATTGACAGGGTGGAATTCACCCCTCCACTTT
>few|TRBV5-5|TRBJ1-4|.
CASSFPTGVGEKLFF
TGTGCCAGCAGCTTCCCAACGGGTGTGGGTGAAAAACTGTTTTTT
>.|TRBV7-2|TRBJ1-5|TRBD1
CASSLVIGGANQPQHF
TGTGCCAGCAGCTTAGTTATAGGGGGCGCGAATCAGCCCCAGCATTTT
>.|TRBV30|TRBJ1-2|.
CAWRRWGAPYGYTF
TGTGCCTGGAGGCGGTGGGGGGCCCCCTATGGCTACACCTTC
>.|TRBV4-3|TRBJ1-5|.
CASSQDMLGQPQHF
TGCGCCAGCAGCCAAGATATGTTAGGTCAGCCCCAGCATTTT
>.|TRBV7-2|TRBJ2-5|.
CASSFSSAQETQYF
TGTGCCAGCAGCTTTTCATCGGCCCAAGAGACCCAGTACTTC
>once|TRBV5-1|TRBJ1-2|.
CASSGGTHANYGYTF
TGCGCCAGCAGCGGCGGGACACATGCTAACTATGGCTACACCTTC
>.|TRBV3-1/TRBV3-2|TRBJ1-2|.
CASSHQESNYGYTF
TGTGCCAGCAGCCATCAGGAGTCAAACTATGGCTACACCTTC